These 22 T cell receptor beta chains were all obtained from the same sample, sequenced in a study of control samples from healthy donors and cancer patients. The table came from immunoSEQ multiplex PCR; TCRdb's copy has only in-frame clones and leaves some out. Counted here are 130,000 to 150,000 clones, about 90% occurring once; the ten biggest clones make up 3.2%. Source material: blood. All receptors derive from a man between 25 and 39 years old in good health.

V gene TRBV19 combines with J gene TRBJ2-3, with 14 bases identical to TRBD2. J gave up 2 bases and V 6 bases, and 7 bases lay outside the gene matches. The CDR3 has 17 amino acids. Germline-derived CDR1 and CDR2 are LNHDA and SQIVND (reference sequence). The CDR3 DNA is TGTGCCAGTAGCCTGGGACTAGCGGGGGCCTACACAGATACGCAGTATTTT. It encodes CASSLGLAGAYTDTQYF.

V gene TRBV2 combines with J gene TRBJ2-5; 9 nucleotides match TRBD2. Germline loops: CDR1 SNHLY, CDR2 FYNNEI. This CDR3 spans 15 amino acids. Trimming at V came to 6 bases and at J to 0 bases, leaving 5 bases not matched to a gene. CDR3 sequence (DNA): TGTGCCAGCAGCTTAGCGGGGGACTACCAAGAGACCCAGTACTTC. Amino acid sequence: CASSLAGDYQETQYF. The full variable domain, its missing parts supplied by reference TRBV2 and TRBJ2-5, is EPEVTQTPSHQVTQMGQEVILRCVPISNHLYFYWYRQILGQKVEFLVSFYNNEISEKSEIFDDQFSVERPDGSNFTLKIRSTKLEDSAMYFCASSLAGDYQETQYFGPGTRLLVL.

The V call is TRBV18, the J call TRBJ1-2; no reliable D call. Germline-derived CDR1 and CDR2 are KGHSH and LQKENI. V was clipped by 1 base and J by 2 bases, with 5 bases between them. The CDR3 runs to 13 residues. The CDR3 here is CASSPRENYGYTF. CDR3 nucleotide sequence: TGTGCCAGCTCACCACGGGAAAACTATGGCTACACCTTC.

V and J are TRBV19 and TRBJ2-1, with 9 bases identical to TRBD2. The CDR3 contains 15 residues. V was pared by 10 bases and J by 0 bases, with 7 bases of the junction left unmatched. CDR1 is LNHDA, CDR2 SQIVND, per germline (reference sequence). CDR3 residues: CATQAGGLSYNEQFF. CDR3 nucleotide sequence: TGTGCCACCCAAGCGGGGGGCCTCTCCTACAATGAGCAGTTCTTC.

The chain combines TRBV10-3 with TRBJ2-3; D remains unclear. The germline V gene encodes CDR1 ENHRY and CDR2 SYGVKD. The V end lost 4 bases, the J end lost 6 bases, and 5 bases lay between the germline ends. This CDR3 is 11 amino acids long. DNA of the CDR3: TGTGCCATCAGTGTTTCGGATACGCAGTATTTT. This codes for CAISVSDTQYF.

The chain links TRBV6-6 to TRBJ2-6; TRBD1 aligns across 7 bases. The trim removed 6 bases at V and 0 bases at J, leaving 20 bases unmatched. This CDR3 has 21 amino acids. Germline lookup yields CDR1 MNHNY and CDR2 SVGAGI (reference sequence). The CDR3, as DNA: TGTGCCAGCAGCCTACCCCCCATCGGACAGGATGATACCTCTGGGGCCAACGTCCTGACTTTC. Protein product: CASSLPPIGQDDTSGANVLTF.

The chain employs TRBV29-1 and TRBJ2-7; 8 bases map to TRBD1. V dropped 7 bases and J dropped 0; count of bases not matched to a gene: 5. The CDR3 has 13 amino acids. Germline V gene sequence: CDR1 SQVTM, CDR2 ANQGSEA. CDR3 bases: TGCAGCGCCTCGGACAGGGACTCCTACGAGCAGTACTTC. Its translation: CSASDRDSYEQYF.

The chain employs TRBV3-1 (or the pseudogene TRBV3-2) and TRBJ2-7; 7 bases are shared with TRBD1. CDR1 and CDR2 from the germline V gene are LGHDT and YNNKEL (reference sequence). This CDR3 region has 13 residues. V lost 4 bases, J lost 3 bases, and 3 bases stayed unmatched. The CDR3 protein is CASSRQGSYEQYF. The CDR3 nucleotides read TGTGCCAGCAGCCGACAGGGAAGCTACGAGCAGTACTTC.

In the case of this clone: This sample also contains other DNA sequences that code for the same CDR3. The rearrangement joins TRBV18 to TRBJ1-2; D may be TRBD1 (6 bases). This CDR3 spans 13 amino acids. V gave up 2 bases and J gave up 6 bases, with 10 bases separating them. From germline, CDR1 is KGHSH and CDR2 LQKENI. CDR3 in amino acids: CASSPGQGHGYTF. CDR3 bases: TGTGCCAGCTCACCAGGGCAGGGGCATGGCTACACCTTC.

The chain links TRBV27 to TRBJ1-4; D is ambiguous. Trimming shortened V by 4 bases and J by 2 bases, and 8 bases separated the two germline ends. The CDR3 covers 14 residues. The V gene's germline CDR1 is MNHEY and CDR2 SMNVEV (reference sequence). CDR3 nucleotides: TGTGCCAGCAGTTCCCGAGGGACTAATGAAAAACTGTTTTTT. Encoded protein: CASSSRGTNEKLFF.

This chain joins TRBV7-8 and TRBJ2-5; 9 positions match TRBD1. The germline gives CDR1 SGHVS, CDR2 FQNEAQ. Trimming took 5 bases from V and 1 from J; bases not matched to a gene: 8. The CDR3 loop spans 16 amino acids. This chain's CDR3 is CASSPSWDRAQETQYF. DNA of the CDR3: TGTGCCAGCAGCCCGAGCTGGGACAGGGCCCAAGAGACCCAGTACTTC.

V usage is TRBV7-6 and J usage is TRBJ1-6, with unresolved D. CDR3 length: 18 residues. Trimming removed 1 base from V and 0 bases from J, with 13 bases in between. The V gene's germline CDR1 is SGHVS and CDR2 FNYEAQ. The CDR3, as DNA: TGTGCCAGCAGCTTAGTAGAGGTTCAGAGCTCCTATAATTCACCCCTCCACTTT. Its protein is CASSLVEVQSSYNSPLHF. Filled out from reference TRBV7-6 and TRBJ1-6, the complete variable domain reads GAGVSQSPRYKVTKRGQDVALRCDPISGHVSLYWYRQALGQGPEFLTYFNYEAQQDKSGLPNDRFSAERPEGSISTLTIQRTEQRDSAMYRCASSLVEVQSSYNSPLHFGNGTRLTVT.

The chain couples TRBV20-1 to TRBJ2-7; D not resolved. Germline CDR1 and CDR2: DFQATT and SNEGSKA (reference sequence). This CDR3 spans 13 amino acids. Trimming left V 3 bases short and J 0 bases short, with 9 bases between. The CDR3 loop is CSASYQTSYEQYF. CDR3 in DNA: TGCAGTGCTAGTTACCAGACCTCCTACGAGCAGTACTTC.

The V and J genes are TRBV27 and TRBJ2-1; TRBD2 matches 9 bases. CDR1 and CDR2 from the germline V gene are MNHEY and SMNVEV (reference sequence). The junction had 15 bases not matched to a gene; V was cut back by 0 bases and J by 6 bases. There are 19 residues in the CDR3. Here the CDR3 reads CASSLSSLAGLTNTNEQFF. In nucleotides, the CDR3 is TGTGCCAGCAGTTTATCTTCACTAGCGGGTCTAACGAACACCAATGAGCAGTTCTTC.

The chain joins TRBV5-1 to TRBJ1-2; D may be TRBD1 (5 bases). Germline assignment: CDR1 SGHRS and CDR2 YFSETQ. V dropped 4 bases and J dropped 6 bases, with 13 bases sitting between them. The CDR3 contains 13 residues. CDR3 protein: CASSTGTSDGYTF. The CDR3 region has the DNA TGCGCCAGCAGCACCGGGACCTCGGATGGCTACACCTTC.

V gene TRBV12-5 combines with J gene TRBJ1-5; no clear D gene. The V and J ends lost 0 bases and 3 bases respectively, with 6 bases between them. This CDR3 has 14 residues. Germline-derived CDR1 and CDR2 are LGHNT and FRNRAP. CDR3 sequence: CASGLVRPNQPQHF. DNA for the CDR3: TGTGCTAGTGGTTTGGTCAGGCCCAATCAGCCCCAGCATTTT.

The V call is TRBV27, the J call TRBJ2-3, with D perhaps TRBD1 or TRBD2 (5 bases each). V was clipped by 3 bases and J by 2 bases, with 21 bases between them. This CDR3 spans 18 amino acids. Germline V gene sequence: CDR1 MNHEY, CDR2 SMNVEV (reference sequence). CDR3 protein: CASSFKERGRDFTDTQYF. As DNA, the CDR3 is TGTGCCAGCAGTTTTAAGGAGAGGGGTCGCGATTTCACAGATACGCAGTATTTT.

The chain links TRBV19 to TRBJ2-2; D is undetermined. CDR3 size: 11 residues. Trimming removed 7 bases from V and 7 bases from J, with 7 bases in between. CDR1 and CDR2 from the germline V gene are LNHDA and SQIVND (reference sequence). Written as DNA, the CDR3 is TGTGCCAGTACCGATGGCGGGGAGCTGTTTTTT. Translated, it gives CASTDGGELFF.

This chain's CDR3 is CASSSRLAGSYEQYF. In DNA form, the CDR3 reads TGTGCCAGCAGTTCAAGACTAGCGGGGTCCTACGAGCAGTACTTC. The chain recombines TRBV27 with TRBJ2-7; 11 nucleotides line up with TRBD2. CDR3 size: 15 residues. The ends lost 4 bases at V and 1 base at J; junction bases unmatched: 3. Germline V gene sequence: CDR1 MNHEY, CDR2 SMNVEV (reference sequence).

The V gene is TRBV7-8, the J gene TRBJ1-1; D call uncertain. V shed 1 base and J shed 5 bases, with 14 bases lying between them. Germline CDR1 SGHVS, CDR2 FQNEAQ. There are 15 residues in the CDR3. CDR3 loop: CASSLGGRLWTEAFF. CDR3 bases: TGTGCCAGCAGCTTAGGCGGCAGGCTGTGGACTGAAGCTTTCTTT.

This clone was picked up a small number of times. The V and J genes are TRBV19 and TRBJ1-2; D remains unclear. Per germline, CDR1 LNHDA and CDR2 SQIVND (reference sequence). V was clipped by 4 bases and J by 5 bases, with 8 bases between them. The CDR3 is made up of 12 amino acids. The CDR3 region is CASSNSWYGYTF. In DNA, the CDR3 is TGTGCCAGTAGTAACAGTTGGTATGGCTACACCTTC.

The CDR3 loop reads CASGLLTAGLGEQYF. The CDR3 DNA reads TGTGCTAGTGGTTTACTAACGGCGGGGCTCGGCGAGCAGTACTTC. This chain connects TRBV12-5 to TRBJ2-7; D might be TRBD2 (6 bases). This CDR3 region has 15 residues. Germline CDR1 and CDR2: LGHNT and FRNRAP. V gave up 3 bases and J gave up 6 bases, with 18 bases separating them. The full variable domain, with the rest looked up from reference TRBV12-5 and TRBJ2-7, is DARVTQTPRHKVTEMGQEVTMRCQPILGHNTVFWYRQTMMQGLELLAYFRNRAPLDDSGMPKDRFSAEMPDATLATLKIQPSEPRDSAVYFCASGLLTAGLGEQYFGPGTRLTVT.